The 8 T cell receptor beta chains below come from one sample, sequenced in a study of T cell responses to AZD1222 COVID-19 vaccine. Assay used: immunoSEQ multiplex PCR; TCRdb lists only in-frame clones, some missing. The profile covers 150,000 or so clones, with around 92% appearing a single time and 1.3% taken by the ten largest. Material: peripheral blood, obtained on day 0 of AZD1222 vaccination. Every receptor here comes from an adult in good health.

This chain connects TRBV19 to TRBJ1-6; weak D call: TRBD1 (6 bases). Germline loops: CDR1 LNHDA, CDR2 SQIVND (reference sequence). The CDR3 covers 13 residues. Trimming pared 8 bases from V and 9 bases from J, leaving 14 bases between. The CDR3 nucleotides are TGTGCCAGTGCAAGGGGGGATAGTTCACCCCTCCACTTT. Translation: CASARGDSSPLHF. The full variable domain, completed using reference TRBV19 and TRBJ1-6, is DGGITQSPKYLFRKEGQNVTLSCEQNLNHDAMYWYRQDPGQGLRLIYYSQIVNDFQKGDIAEGYSVSREKKESFPLTVTSAQKNPTAFYLCASARGDSSPLHFGNGTRLTVT.

As regards this clone: At the DNA level, this CDR3 is encoded by other sequences in the same sample as well. The chain is built from TRBV6-1 and TRBJ1-5; perhaps TRBD1 as D (5 bases). V was clipped by 2 bases and J by 2 bases, with 7 bases between them. The CDR3 contains 14 residues. Germline-derived CDR1 and CDR2 are MNHNS and SASEGT. CDR3 protein: CASSEQGGNQPQHF. The DNA of the CDR3 is TGTGCCAGCAGTGAACAGGGTGGCAATCAGCCCCAGCATTTT.

As DNA, the CDR3 is TGTGCCAGCAGCGACCGGGACAGGGGGCTCGGAGCTTTCTTT. Translation gives CASSDRDRGLGAFF. This chain connects TRBV7-8 to TRBJ1-1; 12 bases are a match to TRBD1. V shed 5 bases, J shed 10 bases, and the junction held 8 bases outside the gene matches. Germline V lookup: CDR1 SGHVS, CDR2 FQNEAQ. CDR3 length equals 14 residues. Using reference TRBV7-8 and TRBJ1-1 for the parts outside the CDR3, the full variable domain is GAGVSQSPRYKVAKRGQDVALRCDPISGHVSLFWYQQALGQGPEFLTYFQNEAQLDKSGLPSDRFFAERPEGSVSTLKIQRTQQEDSAVYLCASSDRDRGLGAFFGQGTRLTVV.

V and J are TRBV28 and TRBJ2-7, with 7 bases that match TRBD1. The trim removed 5 bases at V and 7 bases at J, leaving 11 bases unmatched. Germline V CDR1 and CDR2: MDHEN, SYDVKM. The CDR3 runs 14 residues. DNA for the CDR3: TGTGCCAGCAGTCCAGTAAGAGGGGGCGAAGAGCAGTACTTC. This gives the protein CASSPVRGGEEQYF.

The rearrangement joins TRBV19 to TRBJ1-5; 7 bases map to TRBD1. CDR1 and CDR2 from the germline V gene are LNHDA and SQIVND (reference sequence). The CDR3 contains 14 residues. V shed 3 bases, J shed 5 bases, and the junction held 4 bases outside the gene matches. CDR3 bases: TGTGCCAGTAGTATGGGGGGGACAGATCAGCCCCAGCATTTT. Translating gives CASSMGGTDQPQHF.

The chain couples TRBV18 to TRBJ2-7, with 12 positions matching TRBD1. V was pared by 0 bases and J by 6 bases, with 0 bases of the junction left unmatched. CDR3 length equals 14 residues. Looked up from germline, CDR1 is KGHSH and CDR2 is LQKENI. CDR3 in amino acids: CASSPPGQGAEQYF. In DNA form, the CDR3 reads TGTGCCAGCTCACCACCGGGACAGGGGGCCGAGCAGTACTTC.

The chain has TRBV30 and TRBJ1-4, with 7 bases that match TRBD1. The CDR3 length is 13 residues. CDR1 GTSNPN and CDR2 SVGIG come from the germline V gene (reference sequence). J lost 8 bases, V lost 3 bases, and 6 bases had no gene match. CDR3 nucleotide sequence: TGTGCCTGGAGCGGCGCAGGGGGGGAAAAACTGTTTTTT. Translating it yields CAWSGAGGEKLFF.

The V call is TRBV5-1, the J call TRBJ1-5; 8 bases map to TRBD1. The trim removed 4 bases at V and 7 bases at J, leaving 4 bases unmatched. This CDR3 has 13 residues. Germline CDR1 is SGHRS and CDR2 is YFSETQ. The CDR3 nucleotides read TGCGCCAGCAGCGTGGACAGGGACCAGCCCCAGCATTTT. This gives the protein CASSVDRDQPQHF.